This T cell receptor (beta chain) was captured by sequencing in a study of metastatic and nonmetastatic thyroid tumors. As for the study in general: Across peripheral blood and tumor or nodule tissue samples taken from malignant and benign thyroid patients, the repertoires were compared with one another.

The study, taken as a whole, reports: The study reportedly found significantly higher TCR beta diversity in malignant thyroid tumors than benign nodules, in blood and tumor.

From the PCR reads, TCRdb re-called clones with MiXCR. This sample has some 17,000 clones, with about 26% found just once. Patients were all untreated before their thyroid surgery. There are many counts of this clone. Its antigen is unknown. Trimming removed 7 bases from V and 2 bases from J, with 12 bases in between. This CDR3 has 13 residues. Per germline, CDR1 MNHNS and CDR2 SASEGT. J is TRBJ2-7 and V is TRBV6-1; D gene uncertain. Specimen: adjacent normal tissue. The receptor's source is a female donor with papillary thyroid cancer or a benign thyroid nodule (not recorded which). Some clones in this sample may be carry-over from other donors' samples. The CDR3 DNA follows: TGTGCCAGCAACCGCGGCAGCCCCTACGAGCAGTACTTC. Amino acid sequence: CASNRGSPYEQYF.